Listed here are 28 T cell receptor beta chains from one sample, sequenced in a study of OX40 agonist ivuxolimab in advanced cancers. Generated by immunoSEQ multiplex PCR, the TCRdb table keeps only in-frame clones and is missing some. The profile covers some 46,000 clones, with approximately 86% appearing a single time and 30% to 45% taken by the ten largest. The sequenced sample was CD4+ or CD8+ T cells sorted from blood, obtained in a trial of the OX40 agonist ivuxolimab. All receptors come from an adult with an advanced solid tumor such as melanoma, head and neck, liver or kidney cancer.

The CDR3 protein is CASSFPGMDTQYF. The CDR3 DNA is TGCGCCAGCAGCTTTCCGGGGATGGATACGCAGTATTTT. The rearrangement uses TRBV5-1 and TRBJ2-3; D is possibly TRBD2 (5 bases). The germline gives CDR1 SGHRS, CDR2 YFSETQ. The CDR3 has 13 residues. Trimming took 2 bases from V and 6 from J, leaving 10 bases between them.

This sequence joins TRBV7-3 and TRBJ2-5; maybe TRBD2 (5 bases). Germline lookup yields CDR1 SGHTA and CDR2 FQGTGA. V lost 1 base and J lost 11, with 17 bases in between. This CDR3 comprises 14 residues. The CDR3 here is CASSLNPAAGEQYF. The CDR3, as DNA: TGTGCCAGCAGCTTAAACCCGGCCGCTGGGGAGCAGTACTTC.

The chain employs TRBV9 and TRBJ2-5; tentatively, D is TRBD1 (5 bases). V shed 0 bases and J shed 5 bases, with 14 bases lying between them. Germline CDR1 is SGDLS and CDR2 is YYNGEE. The CDR3 runs to 15 residues. CDR3 region: CASSVEDTTWETQYF. In DNA, the CDR3 is TGTGCCAGCAGCGTAGAGGACACAACCTGGGAGACCCAGTACTTC.

The sample holds a few counts of this clone. The chain is built from TRBV6-5 and TRBJ2-2; the match to TRBD2 covers 8 bases. There are 15 residues in the CDR3. Looked up from germline, CDR1 is MNHEY and CDR2 is SVGAGI. With V trimmed by 6 bases and J by 5 bases, 8 bases remained unmatched. The CDR3, as DNA: TGTGCCAGCAGGATCGGACTAGCTTTTACCGGGGAGCTGTTTTTT. Its translation: CASRIGLAFTGELFF.

The J gene is TRBJ2-4, the V gene TRBV27, with D unresolved. This CDR3 is built from 15 residues. Germline values: CDR1 MNHEY, CDR2 SMNVEV (reference sequence). V was trimmed by 3 bases and J by 1 base, leaving 10 bases between them. The CDR3 nucleotides are TGTGCCAGCAGTTTTGACCCGGAGGCCAAAAACATTCAGTACTTC. Protein: CASSFDPEAKNIQYF.

This chain links TRBV7-6 with TRBJ2-5; D is possibly TRBD1 or TRBD2 (5 bases each). Germline CDR1 reads SGHVS; CDR2 reads FNYEAQ. The CDR3 has 13 amino acids. Trimming removed 6 bases from V and 2 bases from J, with 10 bases in between. CDR3 coding DNA: TGTGCCAGCAGTTCTGAGGGGCAAGAGACCCAGTACTTC. It codes for CASSSEGQETQYF. Full variable domain (remainder filled in from reference TRBV7-6 and TRBJ2-5): GAGVSQSPRYKVTKRGQDVALRCDPISGHVSLYWYRQALGQGPEFLTYFNYEAQQDKSGLPNDRFSAERPEGSISTLTIQRTEQRDSAMYRCASSSEGQETQYFGPGTRLLVL.

This sequence joins TRBV4-1 and TRBJ2-7, with D unresolved. Trimming cost V 4 bases and J 2 bases, with 12 bases left between them. Germline V lookup: CDR1 MGHRA, CDR2 YSYEKL. The CDR3 is made up of 14 amino acids. CDR3 loop: CASSRSDEAYEQYF. The CDR3 coding sequence is TGCGCCAGCAGCCGGTCGGACGAAGCCTACGAGCAGTACTTC.

The chain employs TRBV7-2 and TRBJ2-2; 7 positions match TRBD1. V was clipped by 1 base and J by 0 bases; unmatched bases: 2. This CDR3 region has 16 residues. Germline CDR1 SGHTA, CDR2 FQGNSA. The CDR3 DNA follows: TGTGCCAGCAGCTTAGGGGGGACAGCGAACACCGGGGAGCTGTTTTTT. Its protein is CASSLGGTANTGELFF.

The chain recombines TRBV27 with TRBJ2-7; no firm D call. Trimming cost V 6 bases and J 2 bases, with 11 bases left between them. Germline V gene data show CDR1 as MNHEY and CDR2 as SMNVEV (reference sequence). The CDR3 contains 13 residues. The CDR3 DNA sequence: TGTGCCAGCAGAGGCCTAGGGACCTACGAGCAGTACTTC. This sequence encodes CASRGLGTYEQYF.

The V gene is TRBV20-1, the J gene TRBJ2-1; 7 bases fit TRBD1. Looked up from germline, CDR1 is DFQATT and CDR2 is SNEGSKA (reference sequence). This CDR3 is built from 11 residues. V was pared by 6 bases and J by 12 bases, with 8 bases of the junction left unmatched. The chain's CDR3 is CSAPWDSGQFF. CDR3 in DNA: TGCAGTGCCCCCTGGGACAGCGGGCAGTTCTTC.

The CDR3 region has the DNA TGCGCCAGCACCCCCCTTCCGGGAGCGACCACAGATACGCAGTATTTT. This sequence encodes CASTPLPGATTDTQYF. The chain employs TRBV4-1 and TRBJ2-3, with D tentatively TRBD2 (6 bases). This CDR3 spans 16 amino acids. Deletions cut 7 bases from V and 2 bases from J, with 19 bases between. The V gene's germline CDR1 is MGHRA and CDR2 YSYEKL.

The chain carries TRBV10-1 and TRBJ2-2, with no clear D. V shed 6 bases and J shed 7 bases, with 12 bases lying between them. Germline loops: CDR1 WNHNN, CDR2 SYGVQD (reference sequence). The CDR3 has 13 amino acids. The CDR3 protein is CASRNGLGGELFF. The CDR3 DNA follows: TGCGCCAGCAGGAACGGGCTTGGCGGGGAGCTGTTTTTT.

The genes are TRBV30 and TRBJ2-1; the D gene is possibly TRBD2 (5 bases). The CDR3 totals 15 residues. CDR1 is GTSNPN and CDR2 is SVGIG in the germline V gene (reference sequence). V was clipped by 5 bases and J by 2 bases, with 16 bases between them. Here the CDR3 reads CAWVSGGGPYNEQFF. The DNA of the CDR3 is TGTGCCTGGGTGAGCGGAGGAGGCCCCTACAATGAGCAGTTCTTC.

The V gene is TRBV19, the J gene TRBJ2-7; 14 nucleotides match TRBD2. The CDR3 length is 14 residues. The germline V gene has CDR1 LNHDA and CDR2 SQIVND (reference sequence). J gave up 6 bases and V 9 bases, and 7 bases lay outside the gene matches. The CDR3 protein is CASPRLAGGGEQYF. The CDR3 DNA follows: TGTGCCAGCCCCAGACTAGCGGGAGGGGGCGAGCAGTACTTC.

This rearrangement joins TRBV2 to TRBJ2-1, with 9 positions matching TRBD2. CDR3 length: 16 residues. Trimming took 5 bases from V and 6 from J; bases not matched to a gene: 11. CDR1 and CDR2 from the germline V gene are SNHLY and FYNNEI. The CDR3: CASSKGPASGVNEQFF. CDR3 in DNA: TGTGCCAGCAGTAAAGGCCCGGCTAGCGGGGTCAATGAGCAGTTCTTC.

The chain uses TRBV28 and TRBJ1-2, with 8 bases lining up with TRBD1. Losses at the gene ends were 10 bases for V and 0 bases for J; bases not matched to a gene: 13. Germline assignment: CDR1 MDHEN and CDR2 SYDVKM. This CDR3 has 16 residues. CDR3 in amino acids: CATLRPLQGANYGYTF. The CDR3, as DNA: TGTGCCACCCTAAGACCCTTACAGGGGGCTAACTATGGCTACACCTTC.

The chain joins TRBV7-9 to TRBJ2-7, with a tentative D call TRBD1 (5 bases). The CDR3 is 11 residues long. V was trimmed by 3 bases and J by 6 bases, leaving 6 bases between them. Per germline, CDR1 SEHNR and CDR2 FQNEAQ (reference sequence). Here the CDR3 reads CASSFGAEQYF. DNA for the CDR3: TGTGCCAGCAGCTTTGGGGCCGAGCAGTACTTC.

The chain couples TRBV6-1 to TRBJ1-1, with TRBD1 as a possible D gene (6 bases). V was trimmed by 6 bases and J by 4 bases, leaving 18 bases between them. CDR1 MNHNS and CDR2 SASEGT come from the germline V gene. CDR3 length equals 15 residues. The chain's CDR3 is CASSLDRLRGTEAFF. DNA for the CDR3: TGTGCCAGCAGCCTTGACAGGCTGAGGGGCACTGAAGCTTTCTTT.

The V call is TRBV6-1, the J call TRBJ1-3; unclear D gene. The germline V and J ends were trimmed by 0 bases and 0 bases, with 6 bases remaining between them. CDR3 size: 15 residues. Germline V CDR1 and CDR2: MNHNS, SASEGT. The CDR3 reads CASSEATNSGNTIYF. Written as DNA, the CDR3 is TGTGCCAGCAGTGAAGCCACGAACTCTGGAAACACCATATATTTT.

The genes are TRBV5-1 and TRBJ2-3; 8 nucleotides align to TRBD1. The J segment lost 6 bases and the V segment lost 4 bases, leaving 7 bases of the junction unmatched. Germline V CDR1 and CDR2: SGHRS, YFSETQ. This CDR3 region has 14 residues. The CDR3 spells CASSDRQGTDTQYF. DNA of the CDR3: TGCGCCAGCAGCGATCGACAGGGGACGGATACGCAGTATTTT.

This chain links TRBV5-1 with TRBJ2-7; D remains unclear. This CDR3 is built from 14 residues. CDR1 is SGHRS and CDR2 is YFSETQ in the germline V gene. V lost 4 bases, J lost 0 bases, and 11 bases lay in between. The CDR3 DNA sequence: TGCGCCAGCAGCCTAACTCGGAGCTCCTACGAGCAGTACTTC. As protein: CASSLTRSSYEQYF.

This clone was counted only a few times. The chain is built from TRBV5-4 and TRBJ2-2; D remains ambiguous. The CDR3 totals 14 residues. Germline V CDR1 and CDR2: SGHNT, YYREEE (reference sequence). V lost 2 bases and J 0 bases, leaving 5 bases between the germline ends. CDR3 coding DNA: TGTGCCAGCAGCTTTGAGTCGAACACCGGGGAGCTGTTTTTT. It codes for CASSFESNTGELFF.

The J gene is TRBJ2-7, the V gene TRBV25-1, with 10 positions matching TRBD1. Germline-derived CDR1 and CDR2 are MGHDK and SYGVNS. Germline trimming cut 3 bases from V and 5 bases from J; bases unmatched to any gene: 4. The CDR3 length is 14 residues. In DNA, the CDR3 is TGTGCCAGCAGTGATGAGACAGGGGGCAACGAGCAGTACTTC. This sequence encodes CASSDETGGNEQYF.

In its sample, this clone was seen a few times. This chain connects TRBV5-1 to TRBJ1-2, with a possible D match to TRBD1 (5 bases). Germline V CDR1 and CDR2: SGHRS, YFSETQ. CDR3 length: 16 residues. Trimming removed 1 base from V and 1 base from J, with 14 bases in between. As DNA, the CDR3 is TGCGCCAGCAGCTTGAGCCCGGGGGGTTTTAACTATGGCTACACCTTC. This encodes CASSLSPGGFNYGYTF.

The chain carries TRBV28 and TRBJ2-2; no clear D. In germline, CDR1 is MDHEN, CDR2 SYDVKM. V dropped 5 bases and J dropped 6 bases, with 16 bases sitting between them. This CDR3 is built from 15 residues. The CDR3 sequence is CASSPPPGASGELFF. The DNA for the CDR3 is TGTGCCAGCAGTCCCCCCCCGGGCGCGTCCGGGGAGCTGTTTTTT.

The chain is built from TRBV14 and TRBJ2-7; no reliable D call. The CDR3 covers 14 residues. With 1 base removed from V and 1 base from J, the gap between germline ends came to 8 bases. CDR1 and CDR2 from the germline V gene are SGHDN and FVKESK. CDR3 region: CASSQGLGSYEQYF. The CDR3 bases are TGTGCCAGCAGCCAAGGACTTGGGTCCTACGAGCAGTACTTC.

This rearrangement joins TRBV7-9 to TRBJ2-7; 7 nucleotides line up with TRBD1. Losses at the gene ends were 5 bases for V and 0 bases for J; bases not matched to a gene: 7. In germline, CDR1 is SEHNR, CDR2 FQNEAQ (reference sequence). The CDR3 runs 15 residues. As DNA, the CDR3 is TGTGCCAGCAGCCGTCCTTGGGACAGCTCCTACGAGCAGTACTTC. This sequence encodes CASSRPWDSSYEQYF.

The chain couples TRBV7-3 to TRBJ2-7; the D gene is possibly TRBD1 (6 bases). The CDR3 is made up of 14 amino acids. Germline-derived CDR1 and CDR2 are SGHTA and FQGTGA. With 3 bases removed from V and 4 bases from J, the gap between germline ends came to 13 bases. The CDR3 loop is CASSFAGEEYEQYF. The CDR3 DNA follows: TGTGCCAGCAGCTTTGCAGGGGAAGAATACGAGCAGTACTTC.